This T cell receptor beta chain was captured by sequencing in a study of T cells in Graves' hyperthyroidism and ophthalmopathy. Amplified TCR beta CDR3 regions derived from RNA transcripts. The HTBI set primed first-round TCR CDR3 RT-PCR. TCRdb independently ran MiXCR on the multiplex PCR reads; one entry per CDR3 protein. This sample has fewer than 550,000 distinct CDR3 sequences; about 24% occur once, and the top ten carry about 11%. Germline CDR1 reads SGDLS; CDR2 reads YYNGEE. CDR3 length: 14 residues. V lost 2 bases and J 2 bases, leaving 11 bases between the germline ends. V and J are TRBV9 and TRBJ2-7; D is ambiguous. The source of this sequence is a woman aged 25 to 39 with Graves' ophthalmopathy. Sequencing used blood. The CDR3 protein is CASSVGDTPYEQYF. The CDR3 DNA is TGTGCCAGCAGCGTCGGAGACACCCCCTACGAGCAGTACTTC.